Each of the 20 T cell receptor beta chains below was sequenced from the same sample in a study of blood T cell repertoires in COVID-19. Assay: immunoSEQ multiplex PCR; the TCRdb copy retains only in-frame clones and omits some. The table shows about 370,000 clones, with about 90% occurring only once. The specimen was PBMCs or T cells enriched from blood (not recorded which). The source is a woman in her 30s who had recovered from COVID-19.

In this sample, this clone turned up many times. The chain couples TRBV3-1 (or the pseudogene TRBV3-2) to TRBJ2-1; 7 bases are a match to TRBD2. This CDR3 is built from 15 residues. Trimming removed 3 bases from V and 4 bases from J; junction bases left unmatched: 6. The germline V gene has CDR1 LGHDT and CDR2 YNNKEL (reference sequence). CDR3 loop: CASSQAGEKYNEQFF. CDR3 DNA sequence: TGTGCCAGCAGCCAGGCGGGGGAAAAATACAATGAGCAGTTCTTC.

This clone was seen only once. This chain uses TRBV20-1 with TRBJ1-2; 8 bases align to TRBD1. The V segment lost 8 bases and the J segment 6 bases; nucleotides outside the gene matches: 5. Germline CDR1 and CDR2: DFQATT and SNEGSKA (reference sequence). The CDR3 covers 11 residues. The CDR3: CSPGGSDGYTF. CDR3 sequence (DNA): TGCAGTCCAGGGGGCTCGGATGGCTACACCTTC.

The genes are TRBV10-3 and TRBJ2-1, with 10 bases identical to TRBD2. The trim removed 0 bases at V and 4 bases at J, leaving 3 bases unmatched. Germline CDR1 ENHRY, CDR2 SYGVKD. The CDR3 is made up of 16 amino acids. CDR3 nucleotides: TGTGCCATCAGTGAGTCATCTAGCGGGGGATACAATGAGCAGTTCTTC. Encoded protein: CAISESSSGGYNEQFF.

The V call is TRBV19, the J call TRBJ1-6; TRBD1 aligns across 10 bases. Per germline, CDR1 LNHDA and CDR2 SQIVND (reference sequence). Trimming at V came to 3 bases and at J to 10 bases, leaving 6 bases not matched to a gene. The CDR3 contains 15 residues. The CDR3 sequence: CASSIRGTGESPLHF. In DNA, the CDR3 is TGTGCCAGTAGTATTCGAGGGACAGGGGAGTCACCCCTCCACTTT.

The rearrangement joins TRBV5-1 to TRBJ1-2; 7 bases line up with TRBD1. The junction had 10 bases not matched to a gene; V was cut back by 5 bases and J by 0 bases. Germline CDR1 reads SGHRS; CDR2 reads YFSETQ. This CDR3 has 16 amino acids. The CDR3 DNA sequence: TGCGCCAGCAGAACCGGGACAGTTACTGCTAACTATGGCTACACCTTC. Its protein is CASRTGTVTANYGYTF.

This rearrangement joins TRBV27 to TRBJ2-7; 8 nucleotides align to TRBD2. V trimming: 6 bases; J trimming: 1 base; junction bases outside the gene matches: 8. The germline V gene encodes CDR1 MNHEY and CDR2 SMNVEV (reference sequence). The CDR3 spans 15 residues. CDR3 DNA: TGTGCCAGCAGCCATAGCGGGGAAGGGTCCTACGAGCAGTACTTC. Protein product: CASSHSGEGSYEQYF.

The sample holds a few counts of this clone. The V gene is TRBV29-1, the J gene TRBJ2-1, with TRBD2 identical over 11 bases. Germline V gives CDR1 SQVTM, CDR2 ANQGSEA. This CDR3 spans 16 amino acids. The trim removed 1 base at V and 3 bases at J, leaving 5 bases unmatched. CDR3 DNA sequence: TGCAGCGTTGAAGGGGCCGGGACTAGCGGCTACAATGAGCAGTTCTTC. Its protein product is CSVEGAGTSGYNEQFF.

The sample holds a few counts of this clone. V and J are TRBV25-1 and TRBJ1-2; 9 nucleotides match TRBD1. Germline V gene sequence: CDR1 MGHDK, CDR2 SYGVNS. The CDR3 runs to 15 residues. The J segment lost 1 base and the V segment lost 7 bases, leaving 7 bases of the junction unmatched. The CDR3 DNA follows: TGTGCCAGCACCTCCGGGACAGGGAGTAACTATGGCTACACCTTC. It encodes CASTSGTGSNYGYTF.

V is TRBV3-1 (or the pseudogene TRBV3-2) and J is TRBJ2-1, with TRBD2 matching over 9 bases. V lost 6 bases, J lost 9 bases, and 15 bases stayed unmatched. CDR1 is LGHDT and CDR2 is YNNKEL in the germline V gene (reference sequence). The CDR3 consists of 16 residues. The CDR3 protein is CASSPLAGGPSREQFF. In nucleotides, the CDR3 is TGTGCCAGCAGTCCTCTTGCGGGGGGGCCTTCGCGTGAGCAGTTCTTC.

This rearrangement joins TRBV10-3 to TRBJ1-1, with 8 bases matching TRBD1. Per the germline V gene, CDR1 is ENHRY and CDR2 is SYGVKD. V dropped 6 bases and J dropped 4; count of bases not matched to a gene: 7. This CDR3 comprises 14 residues. CDR3 nucleotide sequence: TGTGCCATCAGGGACAGGGAGGGTGGCACTGAAGCTTTCTTT. Protein: CAIRDREGGTEAFF.

The CDR3 here is CASSLAGVLSGNTIYF. CDR3 coding DNA: TGCGCCAGCAGCTTGGCGGGGGTTCTCTCTGGAAACACCATATATTTT. The chain recombines TRBV5-1 with TRBJ1-3, with D tentatively TRBD1 (5 bases). The germline V gene encodes CDR1 SGHRS and CDR2 YFSETQ. CDR3 length: 16 residues. Trimming left V 0 bases short and J 0 bases short, with 10 bases between.

This rearrangement joins TRBV7-9 to TRBJ2-1; 7 bases align to TRBD1. CDR3 length: 17 amino acids. J gave up 0 bases and V 1 base, and 6 bases lay outside the gene matches. The germline V gene encodes CDR1 SEHNR and CDR2 FQNEAQ (reference sequence). As DNA, the CDR3 is TGTGCCAGCAGCTTAGAGAGGGGGCCCAGCTCCTACAATGAGCAGTTCTTC. Its protein is CASSLERGPSSYNEQFF.

This clone was detected a few times. The chain is built from TRBV30 and TRBJ1-5; no clear D. V gave up 0 bases and J gave up 0 bases, with 6 bases separating them. The CDR3 runs 14 residues. CDR1 and CDR2 from the germline V gene are GTSNPN and SVGIG (reference sequence). The CDR3 DNA sequence: TGTGCCTGGAGTGTAGGAGATAGCAATCAGCCCCAGCATTTT. This sequence encodes CAWSVGDSNQPQHF.

The V call is TRBV13, the J call TRBJ2-7, with D possibly TRBD2 on 5 matching bases. The CDR3 runs 15 residues. Germline assignment: CDR1 PRHDT and CDR2 FYEKMQ (reference sequence). The V and J ends lost 0 bases and 5 bases respectively, with 14 bases between them. CDR3 sequence reads: CASSLGSGSLNEQYF. CDR3 nucleotides: TGTGCCAGCAGCTTAGGTAGTGGGAGTTTAAACGAGCAGTACTTC.

This clone was detected once. This chain uses TRBV18 with TRBJ1-1, with no clear D. The CDR3 is 15 amino acids. V lost 1 base and J 1 base, leaving 10 bases between the germline ends. The germline V gene has CDR1 KGHSH and CDR2 LQKENI. The CDR3 DNA follows: TGTGCCAGCTCACCACTAACAGCACCGAACACTGAAGCTTTCTTT. The encoded protein is CASSPLTAPNTEAFF.

The chain couples TRBV6-2 or TRBV6-3 to TRBJ2-7, with D hard to call. Germline CDR1 MNHEY, CDR2 SVGEGT. This CDR3 region has 14 residues. Trimming took 4 bases from V and 2 from J, leaving 12 bases between them. The CDR3 protein is CASSSYDITYEQYF. CDR3 nucleotide sequence: TGTGCCAGCAGTTCTTACGACATCACCTACGAGCAGTACTTC.

The chain links TRBV5-6 to TRBJ2-1, with 12 bases lining up with TRBD2. The germline CDR1 and CDR2 sequences are SGHDT and YYEEEE. The V and J ends lost 3 bases and 3 bases, in that order; junction bases with no gene match: 1. The CDR3 contains 15 residues. This CDR3 reads CASSWTSGNYNEQFF. In DNA, the CDR3 is TGTGCCAGCAGCTGGACTAGCGGGAACTACAATGAGCAGTTCTTC.

The J gene is TRBJ1-2, the V gene TRBV2; 8 bases align to TRBD1. V trimming: 5 bases; J trimming: 0 bases; junction bases outside the gene matches: 2. Germline V gene lookup returns CDR1 SNHLY and CDR2 FYNNEI. The CDR3 contains 14 residues. The CDR3 DNA follows: TGTGCCAGCAGTCGCAGGGGGCCTAACTATGGCTACACCTTC. Amino acids: CASSRRGPNYGYTF.

This chain uses TRBV11-3 with TRBJ2-1; 10 bases agree with TRBD2. In germline, CDR1 is SGHNT, CDR2 YENEEA. V was clipped by 5 bases and J by 6 bases; unmatched bases: 7. CDR3 length equals 15 residues. DNA of the CDR3: TGTGCCAGCAGCCCGAGCGGGGGGGCCTTCAATGAGCAGTTCTTC. Translating gives CASSPSGGAFNEQFF.

This clone occurred once. The rearrangement links TRBV19 to TRBJ1-3; 10 nucleotides line up with TRBD1. With 7 bases clipped from V and 4 bases from J, the junction kept 7 bases outside the gene matches. The germline CDR1 and CDR2 sequences are LNHDA and SQIVND (reference sequence). The CDR3 covers 15 residues. CDR3 sequence reads: CASTPDRGSGNTIYF. In nucleotides, the CDR3 is TGTGCCAGTACCCCGGACAGGGGGTCCGGAAACACCATATATTTT.